This is a list of T cell receptor beta chains from one sample in a study of beta chain features in type 1 diabetes. Here immunoSEQ multiplex PCR was the method, and the copy in TCRdb shows in-frame clones only, minus some. The table records 35,000 to 50,000 clones, 50% of them present only once. The sample comprised stem cell memory CD4+ T cells from blood. The receptors originated from a woman aged 30 to 39 in good health. Each CDR3 is given with its conserved first and last residue. A D gene is named only where the DNA matches it firmly. Clone size is shown for a subset of rows, as once, few, many or a class of expanded clone.

j_call cdr3_length d_call clone_size v_call cdr3_nt cdr3_aa
TRBJ1-1 14 TRBD1 NA TRBV29-1 TGCAGCGTGTCGTGGACAGGCGGGAACACTGAAGCTTTCTTT CSVSWTGGNTEAFF
TRBJ2-3 14 NA NA TRBV11-2 TGTGCCAGCAGCCCGACTATCCTCACAGATACGCAGTATTTT CASSPTILTDTQYF
TRBJ2-7 15 TRBD2 NA TRBV9 TGTGCCAGCAGCGTAGCGGGAGGCTCGGACTACGAGCAGTACTTC CASSVAGGSDYEQYF
TRBJ2-1 15 TRBD1 few TRBV7-9 TGTGCCAGCAGCCCCGGGACAGGGGTGTTTAATGAGCAGTTCTTC CASSPGTGVFNEQFF
TRBJ1-2 16 TRBD1 NA TRBV29-1 TGCAGCGTGGCAAGCCGGGACAGGGGAATTGACTATGGCTACACCTTC CSVASRDRGIDYGYTF
TRBJ2-3 11 NA few TRBV18 TGTGCCAGCTCTCGAGGGGATACGCAGTATTTT CASSRGDTQYF
TRBJ2-1 15 TRBD2 NA TRBV19 TGTGCCAGTAGTATAGTAGCGGGACCTACTTTTGAGCAGTTCTTC CASSIVAGPTFEQFF
TRBJ2-3 15 TRBD2 NA TRBV5-1 TGCGCCAGCCGAGGACTAGCGGGAGGACCAGATACGCAGTATTTT CASRGLAGGPDTQYF
TRBJ2-5 13 TRBD1 NA TRBV6-6 TGTGCCAGCAAGGACAGGGTAAAAGAGACCCAGTACTTC CASKDRVKETQYF
TRBJ2-1 16 TRBD2 NA TRBV2 TGTGCCAGCATAGAGAGGACTAGCAGATTTGACAATGAGCAGTTCTTC CASIERTSRFDNEQFF
TRBJ2-7 14 NA once TRBV2 TGTGCCAGCACCGTAGCGGTAAGCTCCTACGAGCAGTACTTC CASTVAVSSYEQYF
TRBJ2-5 14 TRBD2 NA TRBV11-1 TGTGCCAGCAGCTTGCTAGCGGTCCAAGAGACCCAGTACTTC CASSLLAVQETQYF
TRBJ2-5 14 NA few TRBV6-6 TGTGCCATCTCCAGCCGGGACTGGAAAGAGACCCAGTACTTC CAISSRDWKETQYF
TRBJ1-2 13 NA NA TRBV15 TGTGCCATTTCATCGGGGGACGGCTATGGCTACACCTTC CAISSGDGYGYTF
TRBJ1-1 17 NA NA TRBV7-9 TGTGCCAGCAGCCTCCCCCGGGGGGTGCCTCCTTTCTCTGAAGCTTTCTTT CASSLPRGVPPFSEAFF
TRBJ1-2 14 NA few TRBV5-6 TGTGCCAGCACCTCGACAGGTTTTACGGGGGGCTACACCTTC CASTSTGFTGGYTF
TRBJ2-7 13 NA NA TRBV5-6 TGTGCCAGCAGCTTGGGAGGTCTCGACGAGCAGTACTTC CASSLGGLDEQYF
TRBJ2-5 16 TRBD2 few TRBV28 TGTGCCAGCAGTCTGGGGGGAGGGACCTCCCAAGAGACCCAGTACTTC CASSLGGGTSQETQYF
TRBJ2-4 14 TRBD1 NA TRBV5-1 TGCGCCAGCAGCTCGGACAGGGTCGCAAACATTCAGTACTTC CASSSDRVANIQYF
TRBJ2-5 19 TRBD1 NA TRBV28 TGTGCCAGCAGCTCTTGGGACAGGGTAAAGTCAACGCCCCAAGAGACCCAGTACTTC CASSSWDRVKSTPQETQYF
TRBJ2-7 16 TRBD2 NA TRBV7-7 TGTGCTAGCAGCTTATTGCCAAGCGGGAGGGCTGACGAGCAGTACTTC CASSLLPSGRADEQYF
TRBJ2-7 12 TRBD1 NA TRBV29-1 TGCAGCGTTGGGGACAGGACCTACGAGCAGTACTTC CSVGDRTYEQYF
TRBJ2-5 15 NA NA TRBV9 TGTGCCAGCAGCGTTAATACAGGGACCGGAGAGACCCAGTACTTC CASSVNTGTGETQYF
TRBJ2-2 15 TRBD1 NA TRBV2 TGTGCCAGCAGCGGACAGGGCGGGAACACCGGGGAGCTGTTTTTT CASSGQGGNTGELFF